Included here is one T cell receptor (beta chain) sequence, with context. These data belong to a study of CD8 T cells in Susac syndrome. Reverse transcription of about 0.45 to 1 ug RNA was performed with random hexamers. MiXCR, applied by TCRdb to the immunoSEQ multiplex PCR reads, yields one record per CDR3 protein. Of hundreds of thousands of distinct CDR3 sequences in the sample, more than 75% were seen once. Between the trimmed V and J ends, which lost 4 bases and 6 bases, there was a span of 21 bases. Germline V gene lookup returns CDR1 MDHEN and CDR2 SYDVKM. The CDR3 has 17 residues. CD8+ and CD4+ T cells were negatively isolated; TEMRA cells were FACS-enriched.

The sequence was collected from a human donor with multiple sclerosis. This chain uses TRBV28 with TRBJ1-4, with D unresolved. The specimen sequenced was CD8+ T cells from PBMCs. The CDR3 loop is CASSSPRSGRVDEKLFF. In DNA, the CDR3 is TGTGCCAGCAGTTCACCGCGATCCGGGAGGGTGGATGAAAAACTGTTTTTT.